The sequence of this T cell receptor beta chain was determined in a study of blood T cell repertoires in COVID-19. Study context: From the United States, Italy and Spain came samples of acute and convalescent COVID-19. The analysed material was cDNA or gDNA that came from T cells, B-cell-depleted T cells, or PBMCs.

Some clones are missing from TCRdb's copy, which holds only in-frame ones; the method was immunoSEQ multiplex PCR. The data hold some 120,000 clones, with over 75% observed a single time. The CDR3 is 15 amino acids. V was shortened by 4 bases and J by 3 bases, with 14 bases between the two germline ends. Germline-derived CDR1 and CDR2 are SGHNT and YYREEE (reference sequence). The chain is built from TRBV5-4 and TRBJ2-1; possible D gene TRBD2, 6 bases. The TCR comes from a man older than 75 with active or convalescent COVID-19. What was sequenced was peripheral blood. The CDR3 nucleotides are TGTGCCAGCAGCCCCAGACTAGGAAACTACAATGAGCAGTTCTTC. It translates to CASSPRLGNYNEQFF.